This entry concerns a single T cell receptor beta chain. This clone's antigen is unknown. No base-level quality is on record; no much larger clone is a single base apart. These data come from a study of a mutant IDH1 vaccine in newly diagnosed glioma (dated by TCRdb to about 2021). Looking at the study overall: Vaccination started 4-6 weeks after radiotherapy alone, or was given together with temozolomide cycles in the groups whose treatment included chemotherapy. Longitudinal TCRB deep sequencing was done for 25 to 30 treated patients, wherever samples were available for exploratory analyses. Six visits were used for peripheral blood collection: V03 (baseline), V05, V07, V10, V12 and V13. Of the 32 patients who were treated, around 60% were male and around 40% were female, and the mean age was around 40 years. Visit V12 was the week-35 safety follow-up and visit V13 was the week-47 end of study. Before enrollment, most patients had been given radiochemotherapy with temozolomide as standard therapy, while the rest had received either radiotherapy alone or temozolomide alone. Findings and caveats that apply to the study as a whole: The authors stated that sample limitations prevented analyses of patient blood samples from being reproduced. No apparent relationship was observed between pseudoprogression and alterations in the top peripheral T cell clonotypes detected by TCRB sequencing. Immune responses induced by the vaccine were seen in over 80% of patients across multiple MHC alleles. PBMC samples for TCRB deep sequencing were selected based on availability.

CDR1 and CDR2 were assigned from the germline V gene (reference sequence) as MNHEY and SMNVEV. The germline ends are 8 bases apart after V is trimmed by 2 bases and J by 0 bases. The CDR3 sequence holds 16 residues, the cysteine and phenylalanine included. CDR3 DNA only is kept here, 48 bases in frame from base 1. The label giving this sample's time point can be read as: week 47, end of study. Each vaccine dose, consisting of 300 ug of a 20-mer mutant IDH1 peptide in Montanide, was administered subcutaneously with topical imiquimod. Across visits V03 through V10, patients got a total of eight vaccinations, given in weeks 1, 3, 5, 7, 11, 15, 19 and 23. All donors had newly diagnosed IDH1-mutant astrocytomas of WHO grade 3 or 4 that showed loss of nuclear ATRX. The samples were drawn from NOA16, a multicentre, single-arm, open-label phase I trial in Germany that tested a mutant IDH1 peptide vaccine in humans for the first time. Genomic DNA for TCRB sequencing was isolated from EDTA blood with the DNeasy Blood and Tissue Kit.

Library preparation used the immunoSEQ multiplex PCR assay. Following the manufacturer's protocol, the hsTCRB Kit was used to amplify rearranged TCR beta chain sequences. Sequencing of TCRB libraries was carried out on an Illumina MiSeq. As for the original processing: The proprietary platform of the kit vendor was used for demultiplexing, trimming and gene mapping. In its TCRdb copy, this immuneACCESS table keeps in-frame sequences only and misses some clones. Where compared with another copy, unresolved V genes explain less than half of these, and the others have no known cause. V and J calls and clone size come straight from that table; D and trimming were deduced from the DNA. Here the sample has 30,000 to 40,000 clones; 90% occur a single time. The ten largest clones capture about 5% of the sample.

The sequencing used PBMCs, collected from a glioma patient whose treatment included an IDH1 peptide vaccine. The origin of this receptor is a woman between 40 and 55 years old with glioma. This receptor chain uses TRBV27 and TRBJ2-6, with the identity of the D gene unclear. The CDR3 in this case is CASSLSISSGANVLTF. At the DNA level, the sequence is TGTGCCAGCAGTTTAAGTATCAGCTCTGGGGCCAACGTCCTGACTTTC.